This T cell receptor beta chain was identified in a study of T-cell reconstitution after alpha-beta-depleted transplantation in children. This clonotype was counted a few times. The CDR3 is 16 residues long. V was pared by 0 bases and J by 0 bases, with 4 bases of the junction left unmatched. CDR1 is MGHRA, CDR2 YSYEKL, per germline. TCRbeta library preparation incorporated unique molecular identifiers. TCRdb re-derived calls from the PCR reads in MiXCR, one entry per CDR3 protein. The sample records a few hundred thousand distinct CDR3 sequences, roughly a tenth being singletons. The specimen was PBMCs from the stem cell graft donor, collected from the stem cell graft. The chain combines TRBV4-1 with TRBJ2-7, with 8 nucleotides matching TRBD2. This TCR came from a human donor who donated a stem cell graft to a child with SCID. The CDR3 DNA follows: TGCGCCAGCAGCCAAGAGGCGGGGGGAATCTCCTACGAGCAGTACTTC. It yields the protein CASSQEAGGISYEQYF.